The 10 T cell receptor beta chains listed next were all sequenced from one sample in a study of stem cell transplantation in POMP-related autoinflammatory disease. TCRdb's copy holds only in-frame clones and misses some; the assay was immunoSEQ multiplex PCR. The sample consists of roughly 6,400 clones, roughly four fifths of them appearing once. The sequencing sample was made of a CXCR5-defined cell subset from PBMCs. All receptors derive from a human donor in good health.

This chain links TRBV9 with TRBJ2-3; TRBD2 might be the D (6 bases). Trimming pared 1 base from V and 8 bases from J, leaving 14 bases between. The length of the CDR3 is 14 residues. The germline CDR1 and CDR2 sequences are SGDLS and YYNGEE. CDR3 protein: CASSVLDLEGTQYF. DNA of the CDR3: TGTGCCAGCAGCGTACTTGATTTGGAGGGTACGCAGTATTTT.

This CDR3 is CASSLSIRLGGGSYEQYF. Here the CDR3 DNA reads TGTGCCAGCAGTTTATCGATAAGACTAGGAGGTGGCTCCTACGAGCAGTACTTC. The rearrangement links TRBV27 to TRBJ2-7; maybe TRBD2 (6 bases). The CDR3 covers 18 residues. The germline V gene has CDR1 MNHEY and CDR2 SMNVEV (reference sequence). The V gene lost 0 bases and the J gene lost 0 bases, with 18 bases spanning the gap.

The rearrangement links TRBV19 to TRBJ1-2; D perhaps matches TRBD1 (5 bases). This CDR3 spans 16 amino acids. CDR1 and CDR2 from the germline V gene are LNHDA and SQIVND (reference sequence). The V and J ends lost 7 bases and 8 bases respectively, with 26 bases between them. Here the CDR3 reads CASTRDTRPGGIGYTF. The CDR3 DNA is TGTGCCAGTACCCGAGATACCCGGCCCGGGGGGATCGGCTACACCTTC.

V is TRBV12-5 and J is TRBJ1-1; no reliable D call. The CDR3 extends over 13 amino acids. The ends were cut back, 5 bases at V and 2 bases at J, with 9 bases in the middle. Germline V gene data show CDR1 as LGHNT and CDR2 as FRNRAP. The CDR3 DNA sequence: TGTGCTAGTGGTAGGTTCCCTAACACTGAAGCTTTCTTT. Translated, it gives CASGRFPNTEAFF.

Here the CDR3 reads CASSQVPGLASSYNEQFF. DNA for the CDR3: TGCGCCAGCAGCCAAGTCCCCGGACTAGCGAGCTCCTACAATGAGCAGTTCTTC. The chain couples TRBV4-1 to TRBJ2-1; 9 positions match TRBD2. The CDR3 covers 18 residues. Germline-derived CDR1 and CDR2 are MGHRA and YSYEKL. The ends lost 1 base at V and 0 bases at J; junction bases unmatched: 7.

The chain is built from TRBV9 and TRBJ2-7; TRBD1 matches at 9 bases. The CDR3 runs 15 residues. Germline V gene sequence: CDR1 SGDLS, CDR2 YYNGEE. J was trimmed by 7 bases and V by 5 bases; bases with no gene match: 13. The CDR3 protein is CASSAGQGQSREQYF. The DNA for the CDR3 is TGTGCCAGCAGTGCCGGACAGGGGCAAAGTAGGGAGCAGTACTTC.

The chain joins TRBV28 to TRBJ2-1; D might be TRBD1 (6 bases). V was cut by 7 bases and J by 8 bases, with 12 bases left in between. CDR3 length: 12 amino acids. CDR1 MDHEN and CDR2 SYDVKM come from the germline V gene. The CDR3 DNA follows: TGTGCCAGCACCAACAGGGTCGATGAGCAGTTCTTC. It translates to CASTNRVDEQFF.

This clone was seen just once. The chain carries TRBV20-1 and TRBJ2-1; D call uncertain. This CDR3 is built from 9 residues. Trimming removed 6 bases from V and 8 bases from J, with 5 bases in between. CDR1 and CDR2 from the germline V gene are DFQATT and SNEGSKA (reference sequence). DNA for the CDR3: TGCAGTGCCACGTATGAGCAGTTCTTC. Translating it yields CSATYEQFF.

This sequence joins TRBV9 and TRBJ2-1; D gene ambiguous. This CDR3 has 13 residues. CDR1 and CDR2 from the germline V gene are SGDLS and YYNGEE. With 1 base removed from V and 10 bases from J, the gap between germline ends came to 12 bases. The chain's CDR3 is CASSVSLLSEQFF. As DNA, the CDR3 is TGTGCCAGCAGCGTATCCCTCTTGTCGGAGCAGTTCTTC.

This clone was found a few times. The V and J genes are TRBV7-6 and TRBJ2-3; TRBD2 matches at 9 bases. Germline V gives CDR1 SGHVS, CDR2 FNYEAQ. Trimming removed 4 bases from V and 0 bases from J; junction bases left unmatched: 5. The CDR3 is 16 residues long. CDR3 sequence (DNA): TGTGCCAGCAGCTGGTTAGCGGGGGCTAGCACAGATACGCAGTATTTT. Translation gives CASSWLAGASTDTQYF.